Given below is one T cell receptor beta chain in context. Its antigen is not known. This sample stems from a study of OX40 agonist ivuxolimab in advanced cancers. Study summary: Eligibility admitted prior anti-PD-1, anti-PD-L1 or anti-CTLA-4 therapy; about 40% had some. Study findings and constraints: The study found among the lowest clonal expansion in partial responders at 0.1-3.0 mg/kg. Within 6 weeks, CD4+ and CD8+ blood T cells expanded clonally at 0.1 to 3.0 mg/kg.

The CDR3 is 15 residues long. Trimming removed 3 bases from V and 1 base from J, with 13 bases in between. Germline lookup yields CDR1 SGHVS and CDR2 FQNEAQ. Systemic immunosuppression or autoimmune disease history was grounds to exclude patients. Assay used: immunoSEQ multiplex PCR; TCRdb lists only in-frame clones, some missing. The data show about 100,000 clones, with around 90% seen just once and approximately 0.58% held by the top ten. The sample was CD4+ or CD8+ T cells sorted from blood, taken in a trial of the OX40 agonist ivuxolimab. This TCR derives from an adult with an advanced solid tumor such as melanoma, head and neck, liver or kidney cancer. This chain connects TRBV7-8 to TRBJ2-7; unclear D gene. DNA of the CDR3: TGTGCCAGCAGCTTGATTAGGTTACCGTCCTACGAGCAGTACTTC. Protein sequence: CASSLIRLPSYEQYF.